Sequencing of this T cell receptor beta chain was carried out in a study of blood T cells in healthy people across ages. The CDR3 loop spans 17 amino acids. Germline V CDR1 and CDR2: SGHVS, FQNEAQ. Through a sample-barcoded 5' primer and a J-beta primer mix, a second PCR was run for roughly 7 to 11 cycles. TCRdb ran MiXCR on the 5' RACE reads and lists one entry per CDR3 protein. Among 800,000 or so distinct CDR3 sequences, about 25% were seen once, and the ten largest hold approximately 3.7%. About this clonotype itself: Mismatch with germline at one junction end may stem from a read error.

Another study also made use of these data, one on T cells of mothers and their children.

The sequenced material came from blood. The gene calls are TRBV7-8 and TRBJ2-3, with 7 bases fitting TRBD1. This TCR was sampled from a boy younger than 18 in good health. CDR3 protein: CASSFIRGDSPTDTRYF. In nucleotides, the CDR3 is TGTGCCAGCAGTTTTATTAGAGGGGACAGTCCCACAGATACGCGGTATTTT.